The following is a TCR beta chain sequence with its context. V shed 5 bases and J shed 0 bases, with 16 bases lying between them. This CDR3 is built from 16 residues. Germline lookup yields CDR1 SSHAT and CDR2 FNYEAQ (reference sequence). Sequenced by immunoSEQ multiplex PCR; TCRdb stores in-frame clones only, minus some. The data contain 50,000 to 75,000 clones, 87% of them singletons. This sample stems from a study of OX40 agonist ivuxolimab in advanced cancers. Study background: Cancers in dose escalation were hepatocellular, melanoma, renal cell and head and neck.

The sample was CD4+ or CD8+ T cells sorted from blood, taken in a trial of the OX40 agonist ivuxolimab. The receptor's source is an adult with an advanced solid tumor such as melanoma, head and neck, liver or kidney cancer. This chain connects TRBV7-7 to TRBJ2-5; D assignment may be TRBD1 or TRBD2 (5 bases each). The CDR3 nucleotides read TGTGCCAGCAGCCCGTCCTTATGGGGGTACCAAGAGACCCAGTACTTC. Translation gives CASSPSLWGYQETQYF.